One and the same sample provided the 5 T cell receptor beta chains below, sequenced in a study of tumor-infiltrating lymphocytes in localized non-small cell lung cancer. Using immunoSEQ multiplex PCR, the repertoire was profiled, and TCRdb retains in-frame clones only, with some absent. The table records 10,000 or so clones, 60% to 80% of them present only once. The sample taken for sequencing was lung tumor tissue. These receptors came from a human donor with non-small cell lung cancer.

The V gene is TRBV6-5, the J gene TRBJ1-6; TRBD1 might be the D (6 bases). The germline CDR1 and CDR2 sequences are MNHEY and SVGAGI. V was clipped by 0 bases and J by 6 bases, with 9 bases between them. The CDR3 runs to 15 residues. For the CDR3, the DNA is TGTGCCAGCAGTTACTCACGACAGGTTAATTCACCCCTCCACTTT. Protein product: CASSYSRQVNSPLHF.

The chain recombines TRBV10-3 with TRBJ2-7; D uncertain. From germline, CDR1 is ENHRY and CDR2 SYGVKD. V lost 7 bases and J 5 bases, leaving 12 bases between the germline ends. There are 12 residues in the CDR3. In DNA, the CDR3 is TGTGCCATCAATAGAGGCCTCCACGAGCAGTACTTC. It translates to CAINRGLHEQYF.

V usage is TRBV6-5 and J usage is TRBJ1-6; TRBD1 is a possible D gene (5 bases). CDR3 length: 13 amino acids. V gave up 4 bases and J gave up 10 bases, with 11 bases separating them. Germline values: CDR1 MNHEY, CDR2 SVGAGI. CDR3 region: CASSSLSGSPLHF. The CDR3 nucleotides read TGTGCCAGCAGTTCCCTCTCAGGGTCACCCCTCCACTTT.

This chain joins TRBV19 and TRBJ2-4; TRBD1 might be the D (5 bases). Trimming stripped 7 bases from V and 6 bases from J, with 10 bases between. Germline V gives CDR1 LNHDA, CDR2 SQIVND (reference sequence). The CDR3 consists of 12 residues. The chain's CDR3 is CASINRRNIQYF. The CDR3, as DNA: TGTGCCAGTATAAACAGGAGAAACATTCAGTACTTC.

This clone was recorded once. CDR3 DNA sequence: TGTGCCAGCAGTTTACCCCCGACGACTAAGGCCTACGAGCAGTACTTC. Protein product: CASSLPPTTKAYEQYF. This chain links TRBV28 with TRBJ2-7; tentative D call: TRBD2 (5 bases). Germline CDR1 MDHEN, CDR2 SYDVKM. The CDR3 totals 16 residues. Trimming shortened V by 2 bases and J by 2 bases, and 16 bases separated the two germline ends.